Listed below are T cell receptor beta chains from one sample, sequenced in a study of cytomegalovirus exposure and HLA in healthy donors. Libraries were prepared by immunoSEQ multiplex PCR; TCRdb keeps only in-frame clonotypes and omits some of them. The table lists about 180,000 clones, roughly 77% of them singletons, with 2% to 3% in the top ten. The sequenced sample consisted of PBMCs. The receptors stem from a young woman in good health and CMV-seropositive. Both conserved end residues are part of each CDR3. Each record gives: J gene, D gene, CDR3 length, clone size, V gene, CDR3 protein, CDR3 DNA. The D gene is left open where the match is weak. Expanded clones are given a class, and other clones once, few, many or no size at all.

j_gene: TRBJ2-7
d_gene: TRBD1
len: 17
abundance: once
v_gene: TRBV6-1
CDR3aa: CASSAFPEGQPADEQYF
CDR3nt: TGTGCCAGCAGTGCCTTCCCCGAGGGACAGCCTGCCGACGAGCAGTACTTC

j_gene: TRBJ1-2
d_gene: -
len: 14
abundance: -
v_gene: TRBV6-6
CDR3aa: CASWGESGDYGYTF
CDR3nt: TGTGCCAGCTGGGGGGAATCGGGTGACTATGGCTACACCTTC

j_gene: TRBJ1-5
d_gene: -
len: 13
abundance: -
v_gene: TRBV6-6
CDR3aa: CASGDRVNQPQHF
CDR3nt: TGTGCCAGCGGTGACCGGGTGAATCAGCCCCAGCATTTT

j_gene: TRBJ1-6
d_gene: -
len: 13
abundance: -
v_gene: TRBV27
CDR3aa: CASSYFLNSPLHF
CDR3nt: TGTGCCAGCAGCTACTTCCTGAATTCACCCCTCCACTTT

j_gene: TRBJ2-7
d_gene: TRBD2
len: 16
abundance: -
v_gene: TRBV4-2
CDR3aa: CASSPAPTGGVDEQYF
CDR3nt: TGTGCCAGCAGCCCCGCCCCCACGGGGGGGGTGGACGAGCAGTACTTC

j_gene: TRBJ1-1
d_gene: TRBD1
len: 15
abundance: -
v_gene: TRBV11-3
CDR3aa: CASSLGQTPPMGAFF
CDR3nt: TGTGCCAGCAGCTTGGGACAGACACCACCTATGGGAGCTTTCTTT

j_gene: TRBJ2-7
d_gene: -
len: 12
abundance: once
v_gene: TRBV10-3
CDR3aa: CAIKGVGYEQYF
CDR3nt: TGTGCCATCAAAGGAGTCGGTTACGAGCAGTACTTC

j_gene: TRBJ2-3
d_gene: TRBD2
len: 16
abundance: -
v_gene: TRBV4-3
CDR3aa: CASSPRTSGGEDTQYF
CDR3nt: TGCGCCAGCAGCCCCCGGACTAGCGGGGGGGAGGATACGCAGTATTTT

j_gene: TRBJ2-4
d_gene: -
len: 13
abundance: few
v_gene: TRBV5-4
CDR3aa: CASSLAAGNIQYF
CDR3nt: TGTGCCAGCAGCTTGGCGGCAGGAAACATTCAGTACTTC

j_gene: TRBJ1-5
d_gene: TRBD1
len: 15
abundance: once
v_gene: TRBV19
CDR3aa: CAIGGGRGLDQPQHF
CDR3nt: TGTGCTATCGGGGGGGGCAGGGGGTTGGATCAGCCCCAGCATTTT

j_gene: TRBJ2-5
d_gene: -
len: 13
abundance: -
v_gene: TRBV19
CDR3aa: CASKLSYQETQYF
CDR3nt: TGTGCCAGTAAGCTCTCCTACCAAGAGACCCAGTACTTC

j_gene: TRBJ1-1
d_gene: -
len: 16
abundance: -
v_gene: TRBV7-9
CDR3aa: CASSVGRVGENTEAFF
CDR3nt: TGTGCCAGCAGCGTAGGGAGGGTTGGGGAGAACACTGAAGCTTTCTTT

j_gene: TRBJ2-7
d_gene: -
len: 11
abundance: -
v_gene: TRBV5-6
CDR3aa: CASSFNYEQYF
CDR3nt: TGTGCCAGCAGCTTCAACTACGAGCAGTACTTC

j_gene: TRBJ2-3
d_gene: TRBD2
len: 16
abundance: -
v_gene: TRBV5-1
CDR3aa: CASSLVNGGGTDTQYF
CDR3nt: TGCGCCAGCAGCTTAGTAAACGGGGGGGGCACAGATACGCAGTATTTT

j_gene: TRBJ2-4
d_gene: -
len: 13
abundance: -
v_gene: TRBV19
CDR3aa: CASGVRGGGSQYF
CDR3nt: TGTGCCAGTGGCGTCCGGGGCGGGGGCAGTCAGTACTTC

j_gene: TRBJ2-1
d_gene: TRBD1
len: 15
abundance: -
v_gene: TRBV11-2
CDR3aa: CASSSRQGRNNEQFF
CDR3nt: TGTGCCAGCAGCTCCCGACAGGGGCGGAACAATGAGCAGTTCTTC

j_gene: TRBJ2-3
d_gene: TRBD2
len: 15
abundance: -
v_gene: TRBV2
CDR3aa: CASTRLAGDPDTQYF
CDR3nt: TGTGCCAGCACCCGACTAGCGGGGGATCCAGATACGCAGTATTTT

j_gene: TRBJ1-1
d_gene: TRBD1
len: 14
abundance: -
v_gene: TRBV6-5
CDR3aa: CAIRDREGRTEAFF
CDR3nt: TGTGCCATCCGGGACAGGGAGGGTAGAACTGAAGCTTTCTTT

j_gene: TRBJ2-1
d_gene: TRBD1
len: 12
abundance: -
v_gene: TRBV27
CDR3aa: CASRTGGDQQFF
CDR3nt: TGTGCCAGCCGGACAGGGGGCGACCAGCAGTTCTTC

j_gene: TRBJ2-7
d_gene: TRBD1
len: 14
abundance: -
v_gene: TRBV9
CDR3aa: CASSTSDRADEQYF
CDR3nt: TGTGCCAGCAGCACATCGGACAGGGCCGACGAGCAGTACTTC

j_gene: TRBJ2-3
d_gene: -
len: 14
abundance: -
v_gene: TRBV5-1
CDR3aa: CASSLIRYTDTQYF
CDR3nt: TGCGCCAGCAGCTTGATCCGCTACACAGATACGCAGTATTTT

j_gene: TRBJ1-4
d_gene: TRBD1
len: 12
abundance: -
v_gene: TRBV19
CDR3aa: CASADRGEKLFF
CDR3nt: TGTGCCAGTGCCGACAGGGGTGAAAAACTGTTTTTT